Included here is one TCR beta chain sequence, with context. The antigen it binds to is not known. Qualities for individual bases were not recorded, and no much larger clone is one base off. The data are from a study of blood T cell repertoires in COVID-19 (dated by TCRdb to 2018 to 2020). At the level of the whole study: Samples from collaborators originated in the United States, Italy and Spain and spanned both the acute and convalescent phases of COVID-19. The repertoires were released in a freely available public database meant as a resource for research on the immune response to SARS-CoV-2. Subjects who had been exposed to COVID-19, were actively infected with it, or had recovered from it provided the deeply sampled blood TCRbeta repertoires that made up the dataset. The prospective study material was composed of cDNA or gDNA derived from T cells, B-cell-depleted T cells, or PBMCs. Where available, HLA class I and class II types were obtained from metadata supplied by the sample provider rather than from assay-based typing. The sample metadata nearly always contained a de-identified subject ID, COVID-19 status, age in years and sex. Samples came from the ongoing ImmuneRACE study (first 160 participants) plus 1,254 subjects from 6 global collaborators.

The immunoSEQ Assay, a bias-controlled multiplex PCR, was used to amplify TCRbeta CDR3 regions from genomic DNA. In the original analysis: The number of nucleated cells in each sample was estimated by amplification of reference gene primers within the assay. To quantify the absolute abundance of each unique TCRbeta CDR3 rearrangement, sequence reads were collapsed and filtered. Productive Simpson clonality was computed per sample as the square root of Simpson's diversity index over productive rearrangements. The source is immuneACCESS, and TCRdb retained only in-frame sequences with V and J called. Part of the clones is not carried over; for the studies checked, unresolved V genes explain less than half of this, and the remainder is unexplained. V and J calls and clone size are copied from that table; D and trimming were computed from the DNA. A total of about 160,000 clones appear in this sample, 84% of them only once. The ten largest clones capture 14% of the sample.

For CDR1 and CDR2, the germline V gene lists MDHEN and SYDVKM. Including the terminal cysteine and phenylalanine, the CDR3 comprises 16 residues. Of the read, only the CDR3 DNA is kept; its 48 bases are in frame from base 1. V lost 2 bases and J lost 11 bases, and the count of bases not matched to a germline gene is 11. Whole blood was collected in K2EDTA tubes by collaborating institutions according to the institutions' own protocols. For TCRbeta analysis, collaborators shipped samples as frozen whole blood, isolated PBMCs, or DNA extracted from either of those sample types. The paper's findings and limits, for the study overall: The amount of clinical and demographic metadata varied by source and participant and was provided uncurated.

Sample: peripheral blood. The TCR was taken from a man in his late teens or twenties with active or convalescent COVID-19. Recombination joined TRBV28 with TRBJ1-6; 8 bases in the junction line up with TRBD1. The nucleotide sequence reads TGTGCCAGCAGTTTAGAAGGGCCAGGGGGCGGGACACCCCTCCACTTT. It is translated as CASSLEGPGGGTPLHF.